The TCR beta chain under discussion was sequenced for a study of metastatic and nonmetastatic thyroid tumors. Background on the study: Comparison of repertoires was carried out across blood and tumor or nodule tissue from malignant and benign thyroid patients.

Notes on the study in general: TCR beta diversity was reportedly significantly higher in malignant thyroid tumors than benign nodules, in blood and tumor.

This clone was counted many times. Its specificity is unknown. Nobody among the patients had been given any treatment before thyroid surgery. TCRdb reprocessed the PCR reads using MiXCR. The table has roughly 5,400 clones, over 25% seen once. The sequenced sample was adjacent normal tissue. The clonotype was recovered from a female donor with papillary thyroid cancer or a benign thyroid nodule (not recorded which). Some clones in this sample may be carry-over from other donors' samples.

CDR3 sequence (DNA): TGTGCCAGCAGCCTGGGGTATGGCTACACCTTC. This encodes CASSLGYGYTF. The V and J genes are TRBV5-4 and TRBJ1-2; the D is unclear. CDR1 is SGHNT, CDR2 YYREEE, per germline (reference sequence). The CDR3 runs to 11 residues. Trimming left V 4 bases short and J 5 bases short, with 6 bases between. The entire variable domain, with the rest obtained from reference TRBV5-4 and TRBJ1-2, is as follows: ETGVTQSPTHLIKTRGQQVTLRCSSQSGHNTVSWYQQALGQGPQFIFQYYREEENGRGNFPPRFSGLQFPNYSSELNVNALELDDSALYLCASSLGYGYTFGSGTRLTVV.